Detailed here is one T cell receptor (beta chain). Other DNA sequences in the sample encode the same CDR3. Method: immunoSEQ multiplex PCR; TCRdb's copy keeps in-frame clones and lacks some. The sample lists around 29,000 clones, 80% to 95% occurring once. Genomic DNA came from blood regulatory T cells gated CD4+ CD25-high CD127-low. The sample comes from a study of regulatory and conventional T cells in RAG deficiency. This sample also appeared in a second study, on regulatory T cells. As that study records: Amplification used 52 TRBV primers and 13 TRBJ primers.

Sequencing was done on a sample of Tregs sorted from blood. The receptor was derived from a human donor in good health.

CDR3 sequence: CASSRTGLNTEAFF. CDR3 sequence (DNA): TGTGCCAGCAGCCGGACAGGGCTGAACACTGAAGCTTTCTTT. The gene calls are TRBV28 and TRBJ1-1; 8 nucleotides match TRBD1. J lost 0 bases, V lost 6 bases, and 3 bases had no gene match. Germline assignment: CDR1 MDHEN and CDR2 SYDVKM. This CDR3 has 14 residues.